A selection of T cell receptor beta chains follows, all from one sample in a study of shared clonotypes between healthy human individuals. Clones were sequenced by immunoSEQ multiplex PCR, and TCRdb holds only the in-frame ones, with some missing. The table has under 2,500,000 clones, around 95% seen once. The sequencing input was naive CD4+ T cells sorted from blood. These receptors came from a man aged 18 to 35 in good health. CDR3s include the opening cysteine and the closing phenylalanine or tryptophan. The D gene is left open where the match is weak. Some rows mark clone size as missing; the rest say once, few, many or name a class of expanded clone.

13 | TRBJ2-7 | NA | TRBV7-3 | NA | TGTGCCAGCATCACAGGGTGGTCCTACGAGCAGTACTTC | CASITGWSYEQYF
14 | TRBJ2-5 | TRBD2 | TRBV5-1 | NA | TGCGCCAGCAGCAAGGGACTACCCCAAGAGACCCAGTACTTC | CASSKGLPQETQYF
14 | TRBJ2-7 | NA | TRBV30 | NA | TGTGCCTGGAGAGCAGACGGGGCAACCTACGAGCAGTACTTC | CAWRADGATYEQYF
16 | TRBJ2-5 | NA | TRBV5-4 | NA | TGTGCCAGCAGCTTGGCCCCGGGGCCGGGCACAGAGACCCAGTACTTC | CASSLAPGPGTETQYF
15 | TRBJ2-5 | NA | TRBV11-2 | NA | TGTGCCAGCAGCTTAGGGCCCGTAGGGCAAGAGACCCAGTACTTC | CASSLGPVGQETQYF
13 | TRBJ2-4 | TRBD1 | TRBV15 | NA | TGTGCCACCAGCTGGGGACAGCAAAACATTCAGTACTTC | CATSWGQQNIQYF
15 | TRBJ1-2 | NA | TRBV21-1 | NA | TGTGCCAGCAGCAAAGGGGACAGGGCCAACTATGGCTACACCTTC | CASSKGDRANYGYTF
15 | TRBJ2-7 | NA | TRBV4-1 | NA | TGCGCCAGCAGCCGGGTCGGGACCGACTCCTACGAGCAGTACTTC | CASSRVGTDSYEQYF
15 | TRBJ1-2 | TRBD1 | TRBV2 | NA | TGTGCCAGCAACGAGGGGCAGGGGGTAGTCTATGGCTACACCTTC | CASNEGQGVVYGYTF
15 | TRBJ1-2 | NA | TRBV7-2 | NA | TGTGCCAGCAGCCTTACACAGACAGTTAACTATGGCTACACCTTC | CASSLTQTVNYGYTF
14 | TRBJ1-3 | NA | TRBV6-1 | once | TGTGCCAGCACCTTAGGGACTCTCCGAAACACCATATATTTT | CASTLGTLRNTIYF
13 | TRBJ2-3 | NA | TRBV11-3 | NA | TGTGCCAGCAGCTTAGACCACACAGATACGCAGTATTTT | CASSLDHTDTQYF
12 | TRBJ2-5 | NA | TRBV7-6 | NA | TGTGCCAGCAGCCTAGGGGAAGAGACCCAGTACTTC | CASSLGEETQYF
17 | TRBJ2-3 | TRBD2 | TRBV15 | NA | TGTGCCACCAGCAGGGGTTGGACTAGCTTAAGCACAGATACGCAGTATTTT | CATSRGWTSLSTDTQYF
17 | TRBJ2-2 | NA | TRBV7-9 | NA | TGTGCCAGCAGCTTACGGATAGGGAAGGGCAACACCGGGGAGCTGTTTTTT | CASSLRIGKGNTGELFF
14 | TRBJ1-1 | TRBD1 | TRBV18 | NA | TGTGCCAGCTCACCACTCCAGGGGGCGGTCGAAGCTTTCTTT | CASSPLQGAVEAFF